These T cell receptor beta chains were read from a single sample in a study of shared clonotypes between healthy human individuals. Sequencing used immunoSEQ multiplex PCR; TCRdb keeps in-frame clones, though not all of them. The sample has approximately 2.5 million clones; roughly 93% are singletons. The source material was naive CD4+ T cells from PBMCs. Receptors originate from a man between 18 and 29 years old in good health. Some clones in this sample may be carry-over from other donors' samples. The CDR3 runs from the conserved cysteine through the conserved F or W. D genes are given only for firm matches.

J: TRBJ1-2
V: TRBV4-1
D: -
CDR3: CASSQDGQKMNYGYTF

J: TRBJ1-4
V: TRBV7-3
D: TRBD1
CDR3: CASRKTGEANEKLFF

J: TRBJ2-1
V: TRBV10-1
D: TRBD2
CDR3: CASSEERGRANYNEQFF

J: TRBJ1-5
V: TRBV5-3
D: TRBD1
CDR3: CARSPAEGARKQPQHF

J: TRBJ1-1
V: TRBV6-1
D: -
CDR3: CASRASGSNTEAFF

J: TRBJ2-5
V: TRBV29-1
D: -
CDR3: CSVAALSSGETQYF

J: TRBJ2-5
V: TRBV10-3
D: TRBD1
CDR3: CATSRDRGRETQYF

J: TRBJ2-3
V: TRBV7-2
D: -
CDR3: CASSLDGVGSSTDTQYF

J: TRBJ1-1
V: TRBV2
D: -
CDR3: CASRPDRSTEAFF

J: TRBJ1-1
V: TRBV19
D: -
CDR3: CASSISGSYTEAFF

J: TRBJ2-7
V: TRBV18
D: TRBD1
CDR3: CASSPGLGTGASSYEQYF

J: TRBJ1-2
V: TRBV2
D: -
CDR3: CASQRDTERGYTF

J: TRBJ2-1
V: TRBV5-1
D: -
CDR3: CASSSVGSYNEQFF

J: TRBJ2-3
V: TRBV6-1
D: TRBD1
CDR3: CASRTGVITDTQYF

J: TRBJ1-5
V: TRBV6-1
D: -
CDR3: CASTPRNQPQHF

J: TRBJ2-3
V: TRBV9
D: -
CDR3: CASSFRLTGRSTDTQYF

J: TRBJ1-5
V: TRBV10-2
D: TRBD1
CDR3: CASRTGVLQPQHF

J: TRBJ1-5
V: TRBV28
D: -
CDR3: CASSLGWDTNQPQHF

J: TRBJ2-1
V: TRBV7-3
D: TRBD2
CDR3: CASSLVAGAVYNEQFF

J: TRBJ2-6
V: TRBV19
D: TRBD1
CDR3: CASRGTGAGANVLTF

J: TRBJ2-7
V: TRBV29-1
D: TRBD1
CDR3: CSVGNRGTYEQYF

J: TRBJ2-7
V: TRBV6-1
D: -
CDR3: CASGRDGPYEQYF

J: TRBJ2-1
V: TRBV30
D: -
CDR3: CAWSGSDEQFF

J: TRBJ1-1
V: TRBV30
D: -
CDR3: CAWGIPRVDPEAFF

J: TRBJ2-2
V: TRBV6-5
D: -
CDR3: CASSYEGRKAGELFF

J: TRBJ1-1
V: TRBV7-8
D: -
CDR3: CASSLGGGGEGTEAFF

J: TRBJ2-1
V: TRBV7-2
D: TRBD2
CDR3: CASSPSAGIYNEQFF

J: TRBJ2-2
V: TRBV6-4
D: TRBD1
CDR3: CASRPDSPGGSGELFF

J: TRBJ2-5
V: TRBV6-1
D: TRBD1
CDR3: CASRTGTVQETQYF

J: TRBJ2-2
V: TRBV6-6
D: -
CDR3: CASSYWGSGELFF

J: TRBJ2-1
V: TRBV27
D: TRBD2
CDR3: CASSLRGDSYNEQFF

J: TRBJ2-2
V: TRBV10-3
D: -
CDR3: CAISEPDKNTGELFF

J: TRBJ2-1
V: TRBV5-1
D: -
CDR3: CASSLGTSYNEQFF

J: TRBJ2-1
V: TRBV19
D: TRBD2
CDR3: CASSSAGGWGEQFF

J: TRBJ1-2
V: TRBV6-6
D: TRBD1
CDR3: CASSPQGADGYTF

J: TRBJ2-7
V: TRBV7-3
D: TRBD2
CDR3: CASSALAGGLFEQYF

J: TRBJ2-3
V: TRBV11-3
D: TRBD1
CDR3: CASSLGPGGLTDTQYF

J: TRBJ1-5
V: TRBV19
D: -
CDR3: CASSTPGRRPQHF

J: TRBJ2-1
V: TRBV10-3
D: -
CDR3: CAIRGGRELSDEQFF

J: TRBJ2-2
V: TRBV5-1
D: -
CDR3: CASSETAAPSNTGELFF

J: TRBJ2-7
V: TRBV15
D: -
CDR3: CATRAVGGTNYEQYF

J: TRBJ2-5
V: TRBV10-1
D: -
CDR3: CASSDIQRQETQYF

J: TRBJ2-1
V: TRBV7-9
D: TRBD2
CDR3: CASSQAGVSYNEQFF

J: TRBJ2-3
V: TRBV28
D: TRBD1
CDR3: CASSATGQVTLDTQYF

J: TRBJ1-4
V: TRBV28
D: -
CDR3: CASNVRGINEKLFF

J: TRBJ2-7
V: TRBV25-1
D: -
CDR3: CASSDVTTYEQYF

J: TRBJ2-1
V: TRBV14
D: TRBD2
CDR3: CASSRRSGRDPYNEQFF

J: TRBJ2-3
V: TRBV5-6
D: -
CDR3: CASSNGPAGTDTQYF

J: TRBJ1-1
V: TRBV6-1
D: -
CDR3: CASRPFGGRNTEAFF

J: TRBJ1-6
V: TRBV6-5
D: -
CDR3: CASSSGPGLGSPLHF